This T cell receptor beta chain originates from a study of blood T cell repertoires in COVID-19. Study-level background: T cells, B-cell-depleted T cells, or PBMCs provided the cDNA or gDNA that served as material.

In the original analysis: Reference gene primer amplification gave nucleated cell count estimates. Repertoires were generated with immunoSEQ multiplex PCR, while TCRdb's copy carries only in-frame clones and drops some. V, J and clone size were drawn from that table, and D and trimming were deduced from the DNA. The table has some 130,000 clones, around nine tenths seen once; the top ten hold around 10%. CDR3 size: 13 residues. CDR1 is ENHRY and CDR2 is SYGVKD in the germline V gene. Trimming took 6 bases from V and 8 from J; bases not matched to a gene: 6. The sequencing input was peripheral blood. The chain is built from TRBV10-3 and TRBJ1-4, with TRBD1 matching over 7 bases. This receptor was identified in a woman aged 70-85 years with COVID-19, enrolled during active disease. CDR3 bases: TGTGCCATCAGCGACAGGGTGGGCGAAAAACTGTTTTTT. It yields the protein CAISDRVGEKLFF.